The 28 T cell receptor beta chains below all came from one sample that was sequenced in a study of blood T cell repertoires in COVID-19. Sequenced by immunoSEQ multiplex PCR; TCRdb stores in-frame clones only, minus some. Among about 81,000 clones listed, around nine tenths were seen once. The sequenced material came from PBMCs or T cells enriched from blood (not recorded which). The receptor source for this set is a woman aged 50 to 60 with acute COVID-19.

The CDR3 here is CAWSVASDYEQYF. The CDR3 DNA is TGTGCCTGGAGTGTAGCTAGCGATTACGAGCAGTACTTC. This sequence joins TRBV30 and TRBJ2-7; TRBD2 might be the D (6 bases). V lost 0 bases to trimming and J lost 4 bases, with 10 bases between them. The CDR3 runs to 13 residues. Germline V gives CDR1 GTSNPN, CDR2 SVGIG (reference sequence).

The rearrangement joins TRBV5-1 to TRBJ2-7, with 7 bases aligning to TRBD2. CDR1 and CDR2 from the germline V gene are SGHRS and YFSETQ. The CDR3 extends over 15 amino acids. V shed 0 bases and J 5 bases; nucleotides not matched to a gene: 8. DNA for the CDR3: TGCGCCAGCAGCTTGGAAGGCGGGAGATTCAACGAGCAGTACTTC. Amino acid sequence: CASSLEGGRFNEQYF.

The chain employs TRBV9 and TRBJ2-2; D might be TRBD1 (5 bases). Germline V lookup: CDR1 SGDLS, CDR2 YYNGEE. V was clipped by 0 bases and J by 4 bases, with 13 bases between them. The CDR3 runs to 16 residues. The CDR3 here is CASSVDAGRSTGELFF. CDR3 DNA sequence: TGTGCCAGCAGCGTAGATGCAGGGCGTAGCACCGGGGAGCTGTTTTTT.

The chain is built from TRBV5-1 and TRBJ1-1, with TRBD1 as a possible D gene (6 bases). Trimming removed 4 bases at V and 0 bases at J, with 13 bases between. CDR1 is SGHRS, CDR2 YFSETQ, per germline. The CDR3 consists of 15 residues. In DNA form, the CDR3 reads TGCGCCAGCAGCGCGCAGCCAGGGGTGAACACTGAAGCTTTCTTT. The encoded protein is CASSAQPGVNTEAFF.

The genes are TRBV15 and TRBJ2-1; the D gene is possibly TRBD2 (6 bases). With 4 bases removed from V and 6 bases from J, the gap between germline ends came to 16 bases. This CDR3 is 15 amino acids long. In germline, CDR1 is LNHNV, CDR2 YYDKDF (reference sequence). The CDR3 nucleotides are TGTGCCACCAGCACCCGGGACTCCCTGGGCAATGAGCAGTTCTTC. Amino acid sequence: CATSTRDSLGNEQFF. Full variable domain (remainder filled in from reference TRBV15 and TRBJ2-1): DAMVIQNPRYQVTQFGKPVTLSCSQTLNHNVMYWYQQKSSQAPKLLFHYYDKDFNNEADTPDNFQSRRPNTSFCFLDIRSPGLGDTAMYLCATSTRDSLGNEQFFGPGTRLTVL.

This clone was picked up one time. J is TRBJ2-6 and V is TRBV30, with D possibly being TRBD1 (6 bases). The CDR3 loop spans 14 amino acids. Deletions cut 8 bases from V and 1 base from J, with 12 bases between. CDR1 is GTSNPN, CDR2 SVGIG, per germline (reference sequence). This CDR3 reads CARQQGSGANVLTF. The CDR3 DNA follows: TGTGCCCGACAACAGGGATCTGGGGCCAACGTCCTGACTTTC.

The chain uses TRBV30 and TRBJ1-1, with D possibly matching TRBD1 (5 bases). This CDR3 is 13 amino acids long. Germline values: CDR1 GTSNPN, CDR2 SVGIG (reference sequence). Trimming removed 0 bases from V and 11 bases from J, with 16 bases in between. DNA for the CDR3: TGTGCCTGGAGTGTACGTACCAGGGTATTGGCTTTCTTT. Translation gives CAWSVRTRVLAFF.

CDR3 nucleotide sequence: TGTGCCAGCAGCTTGATCCAGGGGGCGAACACCGGGGAGCTGTTTTTT. This sequence encodes CASSLIQGANTGELFF. This chain connects TRBV5-4 to TRBJ2-2; 7 bases fit TRBD1. The CDR3 has 16 residues. Unmatched junction bases numbered 3, after V lost 1 base and J lost 0 bases. Germline assignment: CDR1 SGHNT and CDR2 YYREEE (reference sequence).

The J gene is TRBJ2-1, the V gene TRBV4-1; TRBD2 might be the D (5 bases). The CDR3 extends over 16 amino acids. Trimming shortened V by 1 base and J by 8 bases, and 18 bases separated the two germline ends. In germline, CDR1 is MGHRA, CDR2 YSYEKL. The CDR3 DNA sequence: TGCGCCAGCAGCCAAGCGAGGCTAGGATTGAGGGATGAGCAGTTCTTC. Its protein product is CASSQARLGLRDEQFF.

The V call is TRBV24-1, the J call TRBJ2-2, with 12 nucleotides matching TRBD2. Germline lookup yields CDR1 KGHDR and CDR2 SFDVKD. There are 21 residues in the CDR3. Unmatched junction bases numbered 20, after V lost 4 bases and J lost 6 bases. CDR3 residues: CATSDPRLAGAPPSLAGELFF. DNA of the CDR3: TGTGCCACCAGTGACCCGCGACTAGCGGGAGCCCCCCCCTCCTTGGCCGGGGAGCTGTTTTTT.

The chain joins TRBV6-4 to TRBJ2-1; TRBD1 matches at 8 bases. The V gene end was trimmed by 2 bases and the J gene end by 7 bases; junction bases not matched to a gene: 4. The CDR3 contains 14 residues. Germline V gives CDR1 MRHNA, CDR2 SNTAGT. The CDR3 is CASSDPTGGNEQFF. CDR3 DNA sequence: TGTGCCAGCAGTGACCCAACAGGGGGTAATGAGCAGTTCTTC.

The gene calls are TRBV7-9 and TRBJ2-7; 7 nucleotides match TRBD2. Trimming took 6 bases from V and 2 from J; bases not matched to a gene: 4. The CDR3 has 13 residues. The germline V gene encodes CDR1 SEHNR and CDR2 FQNEAQ (reference sequence). CDR3 protein: CASRGTSAYEQYF. The DNA of the CDR3 is TGTGCCAGCAGGGGAACTAGCGCCTACGAGCAGTACTTC.

The V and J genes are TRBV5-6 and TRBJ2-1; TRBD2 agrees at 7 bases. Germline values: CDR1 SGHDT, CDR2 YYEEEE. CDR3 length: 17 residues. Trimming at V came to 2 bases and at J to 0 bases, leaving 8 bases not matched to a gene. The CDR3 sequence is CASSLISRGSSYNEQFF. DNA of the CDR3: TGTGCCAGCAGCTTAATCTCCCGCGGGAGCTCCTACAATGAGCAGTTCTTC.

The V and J genes are TRBV5-4 and TRBJ1-2; 10 nucleotides line up with TRBD1. Germline loops: CDR1 SGHNT, CDR2 YYREEE (reference sequence). The CDR3 loop spans 16 amino acids. V gave up 1 base and J gave up 5 bases; unmatched junction bases: 8. The CDR3 sequence: CASSLLGQGSVYGYTF. CDR3 nucleotide sequence: TGTGCCAGCAGCTTGCTGGGACAGGGGAGCGTATATGGCTACACCTTC.

The chain carries TRBV19 and TRBJ1-1; no clear D gene. This CDR3 spans 16 amino acids. V lost 7 bases to trimming and J lost 1 base, with 19 bases between them. The germline V gene encodes CDR1 LNHDA and CDR2 SQIVND (reference sequence). CDR3 loop: CASTLTGGGANTEAFF. CDR3 nucleotide sequence: TGTGCCAGTACCCTAACCGGCGGAGGAGCGAACACTGAAGCTTTCTTT.

The CDR3 reads CAIRQGQASSEAFF. The CDR3 coding sequence is TGTGCCATCAGACAGGGGCAAGCTTCTAGTGAAGCTTTCTTT. The chain employs TRBV10-3 and TRBJ1-1, with TRBD1 matching 7 bases. Germline CDR1 and CDR2: ENHRY and SYGVKD. This CDR3 is built from 14 residues. V lost 6 bases and J lost 7; bases outside the gene matches: 11.

The chain uses TRBV6-2 or TRBV6-3 and TRBJ2-7, with 10 bases fitting TRBD2. Germline loops: CDR1 MNHEY, CDR2 SVGEGT. V dropped 4 bases and J dropped 1; count of bases not matched to a gene: 7. The CDR3 totals 16 residues. The CDR3 DNA reads as TGTGCCAGCAGTTTTTTAGCGGGAGGTGTGTCCTACGAGCAGTACTTC. Its protein product is CASSFLAGGVSYEQYF.

This sequence joins TRBV4-1 and TRBJ1-2; D is unresolved. The germline gives CDR1 MGHRA, CDR2 YSYEKL. V lost 4 bases to trimming and J lost 1 base, with 13 bases between them. The CDR3 runs 15 residues. Here the CDR3 reads CASSLGGPSNYGYTF. The CDR3 coding sequence is TGCGCCAGCAGCCTCGGAGGACCCAGTAACTATGGCTACACCTTC.

The chain uses TRBV2 and TRBJ2-1; the match to TRBD2 covers 10 bases. After removal of 2 bases from V and 7 bases from J, the junction contained 5 bases not matched to a gene. CDR3 size: 15 residues. CDR1 is SNHLY, CDR2 FYNNEI, per germline. CDR3 coding DNA: TGTGCCAGCAGTGAACTAGCGGGAGTCCGAAATGAGCAGTTCTTC. Protein: CASSELAGVRNEQFF.

The chain joins TRBV19 to TRBJ2-7; TRBD1 matches 9 bases. The CDR3 runs to 17 residues. Per the germline V gene, CDR1 is LNHDA and CDR2 is SQIVND (reference sequence). J was trimmed by 2 bases and V by 1 base; bases with no gene match: 9. For the CDR3, the DNA is TGTGCCAGTAGTATAGTAGGTGGGAGACAGGGGGCCTACGAGCAGTACTTC. As protein: CASSIVGGRQGAYEQYF. The whole variable domain, filled in from reference TRBV19 and TRBJ2-7, reads DGGITQSPKYLFRKEGQNVTLSCEQNLNHDAMYWYRQDPGQGLRLIYYSQIVNDFQKGDIAEGYSVSREKKESFPLTVTSAQKNPTAFYLCASSIVGGRQGAYEQYFGPGTRLTVT.

The chain recombines TRBV24-1 with TRBJ2-2, with a tentative D call TRBD2 (6 bases). This CDR3 is 16 amino acids long. Germline V gene data show CDR1 as KGHDR and CDR2 as SFDVKD. V lost 3 bases and J lost 1, with 11 bases in between. The CDR3 here is CATSDPSGQNTGELFF. The CDR3 DNA reads as TGTGCCACCAGTGATCCAAGCGGGCAGAACACCGGGGAGCTGTTTTTT.

The J gene is TRBJ2-3, the V gene TRBV29-1, with TRBD2 as a possible D gene (6 bases). V dropped 7 bases and J dropped 3 bases, with 14 bases sitting between them. Looked up from germline, CDR1 is SQVTM and CDR2 is ANQGSEA. The CDR3 is 13 amino acids. The DNA of the CDR3 is TGCAGCGCCGGACTGGGGGGAACAGATACGCAGTATTTT. Residues: CSAGLGGTDTQYF.

The V gene is TRBV15, the J gene TRBJ1-2; TRBD1 aligns across 7 bases. J gave up 2 bases and V 5 bases, and 5 bases lay outside the gene matches. This CDR3 is built from 14 residues. Germline CDR1 reads LNHNV; CDR2 reads YYDKDF (reference sequence). CDR3: CATSQRTGNYGYTF. For the CDR3, the DNA is TGTGCCACCAGCCAACGGACAGGAAACTATGGCTACACCTTC.

The J gene is TRBJ2-1, the V gene TRBV13; the match to TRBD1 covers 9 bases. In germline, CDR1 is PRHDT, CDR2 FYEKMQ (reference sequence). J was trimmed by 6 bases and V by 2 bases; bases with no gene match: 11. This CDR3 contains 17 residues. DNA of the CDR3: TGTGCCAGCAGCTTACTGGTGGGAGGACAGGGGCCCAATGAGCAGTTCTTC. It translates to CASSLLVGGQGPNEQFF.

The chain has TRBV4-1 and TRBJ1-5; 8 bases align to TRBD1. V lost 1 base and J lost 2; bases outside the gene matches: 4. This CDR3 is built from 16 residues. The germline CDR1 and CDR2 sequences are MGHRA and YSYEKL. The CDR3 spells CASSQGPGGGNQPQHF. The CDR3 region has the DNA TGCGCCAGCAGCCAAGGTCCAGGGGGCGGCAATCAGCCCCAGCATTTT.

J is TRBJ1-1 and V is TRBV7-9; no reliable D call. Trimming left V 3 bases short and J 0 bases short, with 8 bases between. Germline-derived CDR1 and CDR2 are SEHNR and FQNEAQ (reference sequence). CDR3 length equals 14 residues. CDR3 nucleotides: TGTGCCAGCAGCTTTCAACTGATGAACACTGAAGCTTTCTTT. It encodes CASSFQLMNTEAFF.

The V and J genes are TRBV11-2 and TRBJ2-7; 11 bases fit TRBD2. Trimming cost V 5 bases and J 1 base; bases outside gene matches: 7. The CDR3 runs 16 residues. CDR1 is SGHAT, CDR2 FQNNGV, per germline. CDR3: CASSLLAGVISYEQYF. Here the CDR3 DNA reads TGTGCCAGCAGCCTACTAGCGGGAGTGATTTCCTACGAGCAGTACTTC.

The CDR3 sequence: CSVEVRGTDTQYF. The CDR3, as DNA: TGCAGCGTTGAAGTGAGGGGGACAGATACGCAGTATTTT. This chain connects TRBV29-1 to TRBJ2-3; a weak D match, TRBD1 (6 bases). The CDR3 extends over 13 amino acids. Per germline, CDR1 SQVTM and CDR2 ANQGSEA. V lost 1 base and J 3 bases, leaving 8 bases between the germline ends.